One sample yielded the 19 T cell receptor beta chains listed below, sequenced in a study of blood T cell repertoires in COVID-19. Only in-frame clones appear in the TCRdb table, and some are missing; sequencing was by immunoSEQ multiplex PCR. Of roughly 48,000 clones listed, around 80% are singletons. The specimen was peripheral blood. Source of these receptors: a man between 65 and 85 years old with acute or convalescent COVID-19.

V and J are TRBV19 and TRBJ1-5; no clear D. From germline, CDR1 is LNHDA and CDR2 SQIVND (reference sequence). CDR3 length: 12 residues. The V end was cut by 5 bases, the J end by 7 bases, with 9 bases between. This chain's CDR3 is CASSYPGQPQHF. The CDR3 DNA reads as TGTGCCAGTAGTTACCCGGGGCAGCCCCAGCATTTT.

This clone appeared a single time. This chain connects TRBV7-9 to TRBJ2-7, with TRBD1 as a possible D gene (6 bases). The CDR3 is 15 amino acids. V was clipped by 4 bases and J by 4 bases, with 17 bases between them. Per the germline V gene, CDR1 is SEHNR and CDR2 is FQNEAQ (reference sequence). The CDR3 region has the DNA TGTGCCAGCAGCTCCCGGACAGAAAGACCATACGAGCAGTACTTC. Its translation is CASSSRTERPYEQYF.

The chain is built from TRBV24-1 and TRBJ2-5; TRBD2 might be the D (7 bases). Germline V CDR1 and CDR2: KGHDR, SFDVKD. The CDR3 is made up of 15 amino acids. V dropped 2 bases and J dropped 5 bases, with 14 bases sitting between them. The CDR3 DNA reads as TGTGCCACCAGTGATTCGGGCCGCGGGGGCGAGACCCAGTACTTC. Its translation: CATSDSGRGGETQYF.

The CDR3 here is CASSLTGSSYEKLFF. Here the CDR3 DNA reads TGTGCCAGCAGCTTGACAGGGTCGTCGTACGAAAAACTGTTTTTT. The chain employs TRBV5-5 and TRBJ1-4; weak D call: TRBD1 (6 bases). Trimming left V 1 base short and J 8 bases short, with 15 bases between. The CDR3 has 15 residues. The V gene's germline CDR1 is SGHKS and CDR2 YYEKEE (reference sequence).

The chain has TRBV9 and TRBJ2-1; 11 bases fit TRBD2. The V and J ends lost 4 bases and 2 bases, in that order; junction bases with no gene match: 2. The length of the CDR3 is 15 residues. Per the germline V gene, CDR1 is SGDLS and CDR2 is YYNGEE. For the CDR3, the DNA is TGTGCCAGCAGCACTAGCGGGAGCGCCTACAATGAGCAGTTCTTC. Translated, it gives CASSTSGSAYNEQFF.

V and J are TRBV2 and TRBJ1-5; the D gene is possibly TRBD1 (5 bases). The CDR3 is 15 residues long. V gave up 3 bases and J gave up 0 bases, with 9 bases separating them. Germline CDR1 reads SNHLY; CDR2 reads FYNNEI. The CDR3 DNA sequence: TGTGCCAGCAGTGATAAGGGGTTTAGCAATCAGCCCCAGCATTTT. This codes for CASSDKGFSNQPQHF.

This rearrangement joins TRBV29-1 to TRBJ2-1, with TRBD2 identical over 10 bases. This CDR3 spans 14 amino acids. Germline CDR1 is SQVTM and CDR2 is ANQGSEA. Germline trimming cut 4 bases from V and 7 bases from J; bases unmatched to any gene: 7. CDR3 loop: CSVVSIAGGNEQFF. DNA for the CDR3: TGCAGCGTTGTTTCGATAGCGGGGGGAAATGAGCAGTTCTTC.

The V and J genes are TRBV5-1 and TRBJ2-1; D call uncertain. Germline CDR1 is SGHRS and CDR2 is YFSETQ. This CDR3 has 12 amino acids. V was shortened by 2 bases and J by 5 bases, with 5 bases between the two germline ends. CDR3 bases: TGCGCCAGCAGCTTCCTAGACAATGAGCAGTTCTTC. Translation: CASSFLDNEQFF.

The chain employs TRBV7-2 and TRBJ2-2; weak D call: TRBD1 (5 bases). The CDR3 covers 16 residues. Germline values: CDR1 SGHTA, CDR2 FQGNSA. V dropped 6 bases and J dropped 0 bases, with 14 bases sitting between them. Here the CDR3 reads CASSPGKFANTGELFF. The DNA of the CDR3 is TGTGCCAGCAGTCCAGGGAAGTTCGCGAACACCGGGGAGCTGTTTTTT.

This clone was observed a handful of times. This sequence joins TRBV2 and TRBJ2-1; 7 bases map to TRBD2. CDR1 and CDR2 from the germline V gene are SNHLY and FYNNEI. The V gene end was trimmed by 4 bases and the J gene end by 5 bases; junction bases not matched to a gene: 8. The CDR3 loop spans 15 amino acids. The CDR3 sequence: CASSGTRGPNNEQFF. For the CDR3, the DNA is TGTGCCAGCAGTGGGACTAGGGGACCGAACAATGAGCAGTTCTTC.

CDR3 DNA sequence: TGTGCCAGCAGCCCCCTGACTAGCGACGCCGGGGAGCTGTTTTTT. The encoded protein is CASSPLTSDAGELFF. This chain joins TRBV5-4 and TRBJ2-2; TRBD2 aligns across 8 bases. The CDR3 totals 15 residues. V was pared by 4 bases and J by 6 bases, with 8 bases of the junction left unmatched. Per the germline V gene, CDR1 is SGHNT and CDR2 is YYREEE (reference sequence).

The rearrangement uses TRBV3-1 (or the pseudogene TRBV3-2) and TRBJ1-6; D not certain. CDR1 is LGHDT, CDR2 YNNKEL, per germline (reference sequence). This CDR3 has 14 amino acids. The V and J ends lost 6 bases and 6 bases respectively, with 12 bases between them. The CDR3 DNA sequence: TGTGCCAGCAGACCGACACGGTCTAATTCACCCCTCCACTTT. Translation: CASRPTRSNSPLHF.

The V gene is TRBV20-1, the J gene TRBJ1-4; D perhaps matches TRBD1 (6 bases). The CDR3 has 16 amino acids. Looked up from germline, CDR1 is DFQATT and CDR2 is SNEGSKA (reference sequence). Trimming stripped 3 bases from V and 6 bases from J, with 20 bases between. CDR3 protein: CSASPPRDIYDEKLFF. The CDR3 nucleotides are TGCAGTGCTAGTCCACCCAGGGACATCTATGATGAAAAACTGTTTTTT.

The chain recombines TRBV18 with TRBJ2-1, with unresolved D. Trimming cost V 4 bases and J 4 bases, with 14 bases left between them. Germline CDR1 reads KGHSH; CDR2 reads LQKENI. The CDR3 loop spans 15 amino acids. As DNA, the CDR3 is TGTGCCAGCTCACGACTCACAACCCAATACAATGAGCAGTTCTTC. This gives the protein CASSRLTTQYNEQFF.

V usage is TRBV19 and J usage is TRBJ1-5, with a possible D match to TRBD1 (6 bases). The CDR3 extends over 16 amino acids. Germline V gene data show CDR1 as LNHDA and CDR2 as SQIVND (reference sequence). With 4 bases removed from V and 5 bases from J, the gap between germline ends came to 18 bases. CDR3 nucleotide sequence: TGTGCCAGTAGTACCGCGGACAGCTTCCGGGATCAGCCCCAGCATTTT. Translated, it gives CASSTADSFRDQPQHF.

The chain combines TRBV15 with TRBJ1-5; a possible D gene is TRBD1 (5 bases). There are 15 residues in the CDR3. The germline V gene encodes CDR1 LNHNV and CDR2 YYDKDF (reference sequence). V was shortened by 0 bases and J by 6 bases, with 12 bases between the two germline ends. The CDR3, as DNA: TGTGCCACCAGCAGAGAGGGGGGTGTAACTCAGCCCCAGCATTTT. This gives the protein CATSREGGVTQPQHF.

The chain joins TRBV6-6 to TRBJ1-1, with 7 bases lining up with TRBD1. Trimming at V came to 6 bases and at J to 1 base, leaving 2 bases not matched to a gene. Germline V gene lookup returns CDR1 MNHNY and CDR2 SVGAGI (reference sequence). The CDR3 totals 13 residues. CDR3 sequence: CASRGQKNTEAFF. The CDR3 DNA reads as TGTGCCAGCAGGGGACAGAAGAACACTGAAGCTTTCTTT.

This clone was found a few times. J is TRBJ1-3 and V is TRBV27; weak D call: TRBD1 (5 bases). Germline values: CDR1 MNHEY, CDR2 SMNVEV (reference sequence). Deletions cut 5 bases from V and 2 bases from J, with 13 bases between. The CDR3 runs to 15 residues. The CDR3 here is CASSVTGTPGNTIYF. The CDR3 nucleotides read TGTGCCAGCAGTGTCACCGGGACTCCTGGAAACACCATATATTTT.

The J gene is TRBJ1-2, the V gene TRBV7-2; 8 bases line up with TRBD1. V shed 3 bases and J 4 bases; nucleotides not matched to a gene: 4. The CDR3 is 14 amino acids. Germline loops: CDR1 SGHTA, CDR2 FQGNSA. In DNA form, the CDR3 reads TGTGCCAGCAGCTTGCCAGGGGGCGGCTATGGCTACACCTTC. Translation gives CASSLPGGGYGYTF.